This T cell receptor beta chain is from a study of vaccination and CD4 T cells after COVID-19. Background on the study: Median time from second vaccine dose to sampling was 72 days (14 to 241).

Sequencing of cultured CD4+ T cell DNA used the Oncomine TCR Beta short-read assay. Cultured CD4+ T cells were the source of extracted genomic DNA. TCRdb analysed the PCR reads with MiXCR anew, one entry per CDR3 protein. The sample includes roughly 11,000 distinct CDR3 sequences, approximately 50% of them seen just once. As concerns this clonotype: What it binds is unknown.

Noted treatment: roughly ten-day PBMC culture with coronavirus spike peptide pools or control peptides (ViraFEST assay). This TCR was recovered from a human donor who had recovered from COVID-19. Material: CD4+ T cells from blood, cultured in vitro.

As DNA, the CDR3 is TGTGCCAGCAGTTCCGGGGAGGGGGTTAACTATGGCTACACCTTC. This sequence encodes CASSSGEGVNYGYTF. This chain connects TRBV27 to TRBJ1-2; maybe TRBD1 (6 bases). V was pared by 4 bases and J by 1 base, with 13 bases between. Germline-derived CDR1 and CDR2 are MNHEY and SMNVEV (reference sequence). The CDR3 runs 15 residues.